This T cell receptor beta chain was sequenced in a study of T-cell memory formation after mild COVID-19. Across the study: Across donors, TCR clusters were largely donor specific.

The 5'RACE method, run with constant-segment primers, produced TCR alpha and TCR beta cDNA libraries (carrying sample barcodes and UMIs). Each CDR3 protein gets one entry after TCRdb re-called the 5' RACE reads with MiXCR. The sample shows approximately 290,000 distinct CDR3 sequences, just under 20% of them seen only once. This CDR3 contains 18 residues. Trimming removed 11 bases from V and 7 bases from J, with 34 bases in between. Germline CDR1 is SNHLY and CDR2 is FYNNEI. This clonotype occurred a few times. The chain is built from TRBV2 and TRBJ2-3, with D perhaps assigned TRBD1 or TRBD2 (5 bases each). Material: PBMCs or a T cell subset sorted from them (not recorded which). The source is a man between 18 and 29 years old who had mild COVID-19 (a few samples of this study predate the infection). Cell type and time point are not known. The CDR3: CAGALRESWNLEGNTQYF. The CDR3 region has the DNA TGTGCCGGAGCACTCAGGGAGAGCTGGAATCTAGAGGGAAATACGCAGTATTTT.